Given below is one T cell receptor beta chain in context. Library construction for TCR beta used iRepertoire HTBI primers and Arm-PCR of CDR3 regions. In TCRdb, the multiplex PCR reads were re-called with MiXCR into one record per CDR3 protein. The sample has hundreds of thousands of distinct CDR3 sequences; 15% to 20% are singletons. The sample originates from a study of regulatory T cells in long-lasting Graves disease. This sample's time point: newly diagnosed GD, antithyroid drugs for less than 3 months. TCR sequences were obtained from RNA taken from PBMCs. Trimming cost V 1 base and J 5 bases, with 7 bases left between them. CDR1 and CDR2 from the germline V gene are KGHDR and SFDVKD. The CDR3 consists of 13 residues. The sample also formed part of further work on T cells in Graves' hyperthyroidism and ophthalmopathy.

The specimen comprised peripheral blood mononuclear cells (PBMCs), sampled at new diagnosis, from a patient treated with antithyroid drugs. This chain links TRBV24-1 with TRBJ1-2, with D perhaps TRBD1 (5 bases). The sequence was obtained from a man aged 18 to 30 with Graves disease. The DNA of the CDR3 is TGTGCCACCAGTGATTTCCAGGGTTATGGCTACACCTTC. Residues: CATSDFQGYGYTF.